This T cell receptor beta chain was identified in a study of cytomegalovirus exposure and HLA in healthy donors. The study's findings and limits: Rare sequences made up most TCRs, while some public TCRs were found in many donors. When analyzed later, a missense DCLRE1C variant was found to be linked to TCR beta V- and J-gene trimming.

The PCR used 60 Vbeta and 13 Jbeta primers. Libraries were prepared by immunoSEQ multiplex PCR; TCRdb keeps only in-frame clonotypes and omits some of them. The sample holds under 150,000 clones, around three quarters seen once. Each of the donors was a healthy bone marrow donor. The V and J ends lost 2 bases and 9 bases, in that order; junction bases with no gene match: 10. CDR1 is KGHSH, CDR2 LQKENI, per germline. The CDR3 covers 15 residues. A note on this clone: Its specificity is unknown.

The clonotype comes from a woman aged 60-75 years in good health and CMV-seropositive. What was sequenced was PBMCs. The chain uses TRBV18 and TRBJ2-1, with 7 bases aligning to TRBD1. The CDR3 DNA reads TGTGCCAGCTCACCATTGTTCCGAGGGGGCGGTGAGCAGTTCTTC. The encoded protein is CASSPLFRGGGEQFF.